These 19 T cell receptor beta chains share one sample of origin, sequenced in a study of PD-L1 blockade in urothelial cancer (dated 2017 in TCRdb). The sample's time point label, in plain terms: pretreatment peripheral blood. The method behind the library was the immunoSEQ multiplex PCR assay. This immuneACCESS table, as held by TCRdb, lists in-frame sequences with V and J called but not all clones. Of the missing ones, under half trace to an unresolved V gene in checked studies; the others have no known cause. This sample holds some 40,000 clones; approximately 90% were observed only once. The ten most abundant clones make up roughly 25% of the sample. The specimen was PBMCs, collected around atezolizumab (anti-PD-L1) treatment. These receptors were collected from a donor at least 40 years old with urothelial cancer.

V usage is TRBV18 and J usage is TRBJ2-5, with TRBD2 as a possible D gene (6 bases). CDR3 size: 14 residues. Germline assignment: CDR1 KGHSH and CDR2 LQKENI. The V gene lost 5 bases and the J gene lost 5 bases, with 15 bases spanning the gap. CDR3: CASSKGSAGETQYF. CDR3 nucleotides: TGTGCCAGCTCAAAGGGCTCCGCGGGGGAGACCCAGTACTTC.

The chain links TRBV4-2 to TRBJ1-2; 8 bases fit TRBD1. Per the germline V gene, CDR1 is LGHNA and CDR2 is YNFKEQ. With 1 base clipped from V and 0 bases from J, the junction kept 4 bases outside the gene matches. The CDR3 extends over 16 amino acids. CDR3 nucleotide sequence: TGTGCCAGCAGCCAAGGGGGGACAGGATCTAACTATGGCTACACCTTC. This sequence encodes CASSQGGTGSNYGYTF.

The rearrangement uses TRBV11-2 and TRBJ2-7; D remains unclear. Germline CDR1 SGHAT, CDR2 FQNNGV. This CDR3 contains 11 residues. V gave up 5 bases and J gave up 2 bases, with 4 bases separating them. The CDR3 is CASSPAYEQYF. The CDR3 coding sequence is TGTGCCAGCAGCCCCGCCTACGAGCAGTACTTC.

As to this clone: A junction boundary mismatches the germline segment, possibly from a read error. The chain recombines TRBV5-8 with TRBJ2-1; D is uncertain. The CDR3 length is 15 residues. Germline V gives CDR1 SGHTS, CDR2 YDEGEE. CDR3 bases: TGTGCCAGCAACTTGGGTGGGCGCCCCTACAATGAGCAGTTCTTC. Protein product: CASNLGGRPYNEQFF. Using reference TRBV5-8 and TRBJ2-1 for the parts outside the CDR3, the full variable domain is EAGVTQSPTHLIKTRGQQATLRCSPISGHTSVYWYQQALGLGLQFLLWYDEGEERNRGNFPPRFSGRQFPNYSSELNVNALELEDSALYLCASNLGGRPYNEQFFGPGTRLTVL.

The chain is built from TRBV10-3 and TRBJ2-1; 9 bases align to TRBD2. The germline V gene encodes CDR1 ENHRY and CDR2 SYGVKD. This CDR3 contains 14 residues. With 4 bases clipped from V and 6 bases from J, the junction kept 4 bases outside the gene matches. CDR3 residues: CAISAPAGGNEQFF. DNA of the CDR3: TGTGCCATCAGTGCGCCAGCGGGGGGCAATGAGCAGTTCTTC.

This clone was observed once. This chain links TRBV19 with TRBJ1-1; the D is unclear. The CDR3 consists of 13 residues. Germline CDR1 reads LNHDA; CDR2 reads SQIVND (reference sequence). V lost 2 bases and J lost 1, with 5 bases in between. CDR3 DNA sequence: TGTGCCAGTAGTATAAACACGAACACTGAAGCTTTCTTT. Translation: CASSINTNTEAFF.

The genes are TRBV5-1 and TRBJ2-5, with D hard to call. The V end was cut by 0 bases, the J end by 1 base, with 7 bases between. Germline CDR1 SGHRS, CDR2 YFSETQ. The CDR3 runs 14 residues. The CDR3 DNA sequence: TGCGCCAGCAGCTTGGGGCGGATCCAAGAGACCCAGTACTTC. This gives the protein CASSLGRIQETQYF.

This rearrangement joins TRBV5-5 to TRBJ2-7; TRBD1 matches at 9 bases. In germline, CDR1 is SGHKS, CDR2 YYEKEE (reference sequence). Trimming removed 4 bases from V and 6 bases from J; junction bases left unmatched: 11. There are 15 residues in the CDR3. The CDR3 protein is CASSRRPGQGSEQYF. CDR3 nucleotide sequence: TGTGCCAGCAGCCGAAGGCCGGGACAGGGAAGCGAGCAGTACTTC. Combining the CDR3 with reference TRBV5-5 and TRBJ2-7 gives the whole variable domain DAGVTQSPTHLIKTRGQQVTLRCSPISGHKSVSWYQQVLGQGPQFIFQYYEKEERGRGNFPDRFSARQFPNYSSELNVNALLLGDSALYLCASSRRPGQGSEQYFGPGTRLTVT.

The chain uses TRBV6-5 and TRBJ2-7; D is possibly TRBD1 (5 bases). The germline gives CDR1 MNHEY, CDR2 SVGAGI. This CDR3 contains 13 residues. The V gene lost 5 bases and the J gene lost 4 bases, with 12 bases spanning the gap. The CDR3 spells CASSTAGAYEQYF. CDR3 nucleotides: TGTGCCAGCAGTACGGCTGGGGCGTACGAGCAGTACTTC.

This clone was counted between two and nine times. The J gene is TRBJ2-3, the V gene TRBV19; TRBD1 agrees at 7 bases. The V gene's germline CDR1 is LNHDA and CDR2 SQIVND (reference sequence). CDR3 length equals 15 residues. The junction had 9 bases not matched to a gene; V was cut back by 6 bases and J by 3 bases. The CDR3 bases are TGTGCCAGTAGGAGCGACAGGGTTGGGACAGATACGCAGTATTTT. It codes for CASRSDRVGTDTQYF.

This sequence joins TRBV7-2 and TRBJ2-5; the match to TRBD2 covers 16 bases. This CDR3 spans 17 amino acids. V lost 1 base, J lost 4 bases, and 3 bases stayed unmatched. The germline CDR1 and CDR2 sequences are SGHTA and FQGNSA. The CDR3 DNA follows: TGTGCCAGCAGCTTAGGGGGACTAGCGGGAGGGGGAGAGACCCAGTACTTC. It encodes CASSLGGLAGGGETQYF.

Notes on this clone: One junction end disagrees with the germline gene, perhaps due to a read error. The chain couples TRBV5-8 to TRBJ1-1, with D perhaps matching TRBD1 (6 bases). From germline, CDR1 is SGHTS and CDR2 YDEGEE. This CDR3 spans 14 amino acids. DNA of the CDR3: TGCGCCAGCAGCCCAGAGACAGGTAACACTGAAGCTTTCTTT. Translation: CASSPETGNTEAFF.

The rearrangement uses TRBV5-1 and TRBJ2-7; the D gene is possibly TRBD1 (6 bases). The V gene lost 2 bases and the J gene lost 0 bases, with 12 bases spanning the gap. Germline V gives CDR1 SGHRS, CDR2 YFSETQ. The length of the CDR3 is 15 residues. The chain's CDR3 is CASSFTQGSSYEQYF. DNA of the CDR3: TGCGCCAGCAGCTTTACCCAGGGGAGCTCCTACGAGCAGTACTTC.

This chain uses TRBV6-5 with TRBJ2-2; a possible D gene is TRBD1 (6 bases). CDR1 MNHEY and CDR2 SVGAGI come from the germline V gene. Trimming removed 6 bases from V and 0 bases from J, with 11 bases in between. This CDR3 is built from 15 residues. CDR3: CASSPDRPNTGELFF. The CDR3 DNA sequence: TGTGCCAGCAGCCCGGACAGACCGAACACCGGGGAGCTGTTTTTT.

The genes are TRBV5-1 and TRBJ2-1, with D possibly being TRBD2 (5 bases). Germline V CDR1 and CDR2: SGHRS, YFSETQ. This CDR3 region has 15 residues. Trimming removed 0 bases at V and 8 bases at J, with 15 bases between. The CDR3 region is CASSLGRVSSYEQFF. The CDR3 DNA sequence: TGCGCCAGCAGCTTGGGGCGGGTTAGTTCCTATGAGCAGTTCTTC.

This chain connects TRBV18 to TRBJ1-4; no firm D call. The CDR3 length is 17 residues. CDR1 is KGHSH, CDR2 LQKENI, per germline. V lost 2 bases to trimming and J lost 0 bases, with 13 bases between them. DNA of the CDR3: TGTGCCAGCTCACCAGAGGGCCCTTTTACAACTAATGAAAAACTGTTTTTT. Its translation: CASSPEGPFTTNEKLFF.

V is TRBV6-1 and J is TRBJ2-7, with 8 bases identical to TRBD2. The CDR3 consists of 15 residues. Germline V gene lookup returns CDR1 MNHNS and CDR2 SASEGT. J lost 5 bases, V lost 6 bases, and 12 bases had no gene match. This chain's CDR3 is CASRAGRREVHEQYF. CDR3 nucleotide sequence: TGTGCCAGCAGGGCAGGGCGGCGGGAGGTCCACGAGCAGTACTTC.

The chain links TRBV11-3 to TRBJ2-4, with D perhaps TRBD2 (5 bases). In germline, CDR1 is SGHNT, CDR2 YENEEA. Trimming left V 5 bases short and J 3 bases short, with 17 bases between. This CDR3 comprises 16 residues. The chain's CDR3 is CASSLTGERVKNIQYF. CDR3 DNA sequence: TGTGCCAGCAGCCTGACCGGGGAAAGGGTCAAAAACATTCAGTACTTC.

The chain couples TRBV5-4 to TRBJ2-5; D may be TRBD2 (7 bases). The germline gives CDR1 SGHNT, CDR2 YYREEE (reference sequence). Deletions cut 0 bases from V and 5 bases from J, with 17 bases between. The length of the CDR3 is 16 residues. The chain's CDR3 is CASSLGWGAGAETQYF. In nucleotides, the CDR3 is TGTGCCAGCAGCTTGGGATGGGGGGCGGGAGCGGAGACCCAGTACTTC. Using reference TRBV5-4 and TRBJ2-5 for the parts outside the CDR3, the full variable domain is ETGVTQSPTHLIKTRGQQVTLRCSSQSGHNTVSWYQQALGQGPQFIFQYYREEENGRGNFPPRFSGLQFPNYSSELNVNALELDDSALYLCASSLGWGAGAETQYFGPGTRLLVL.